Below, 14 T cell receptor beta chains from the same sample are listed, as sequenced in a study of cytomegalovirus exposure and HLA in healthy donors. The PCR was carried out with 60 Vbeta primers and 13 Jbeta primers. The assay was immunoSEQ multiplex PCR, and TCRdb's table has in-frame clones only and misses some. The sample yields around 100,000 clones, around two thirds seen once. The sequenced sample was PBMCs. Receptor source: a woman in her forties or fifties in good health and CMV-seronegative.

The chain is built from TRBV7-7 and TRBJ2-2, with TRBD2 matching 10 bases. The CDR3 runs 16 residues. V trimming: 4 bases; J trimming: 3 bases; junction bases outside the gene matches: 5. CDR1 and CDR2 from the germline V gene are SSHAT and FNYEAQ (reference sequence). The CDR3 nucleotides read TGTGCCAGCAGCTCGGGGCTAGCGGGAGACACCGGGGAGCTGTTTTTT. This gives the protein CASSSGLAGDTGELFF.

This chain uses TRBV5-1 with TRBJ1-4; 8 nucleotides agree with TRBD1. This CDR3 is 17 amino acids long. V lost 4 bases and J lost 0; bases outside the gene matches: 8. Germline loops: CDR1 SGHRS, CDR2 YFSETQ. CDR3 loop: CASSLGQARPTNEKLFF. In DNA, the CDR3 is TGCGCCAGCAGCCTGGGACAGGCGAGACCAACTAATGAAAAACTGTTTTTT. Variable domain in full (rest from reference TRBV5-1 and TRBJ1-4): KAGVTQTPRYLIKTRGQQVTLSCSPISGHRSVSWYQQTPGQGLQFLFEYFSETQRNKGNFPGRFSGRQFSNSRSEMNVSTLELGDSALYLCASSLGQARPTNEKLFFGSGTQLSVL.

The V gene is TRBV30, the J gene TRBJ2-3; tentatively, D is TRBD2 (6 bases). Deletions cut 1 base from V and 4 bases from J, with 9 bases between. The germline gives CDR1 GTSNPN, CDR2 SVGIG (reference sequence). CDR3 size: 13 residues. CDR3 amino acids: CAWSETGADTQYF. The CDR3 nucleotides read TGTGCCTGGAGTGAAACGGGGGCAGATACGCAGTATTTT.

The chain uses TRBV30 and TRBJ1-6, with 10 bases identical to TRBD1. Trimming removed 4 bases from V and 10 bases from J; junction bases left unmatched: 7. CDR1 is GTSNPN and CDR2 is SVGIG in the germline V gene (reference sequence). This CDR3 is 14 amino acids long. This chain's CDR3 is CAWTTGTGESPLHF. In DNA, the CDR3 is TGTGCCTGGACCACCGGGACAGGGGAATCACCCCTCCACTTT. Full variable domain (outside the CDR3, taken from reference TRBV30 and TRBJ1-6): SQTIHQWPATLVQPVGSPLSLECTVEGTSNPNLYWYRQAAGRGLQLLFYSVGIGQISSEVPQNLSASRPQDRQFILSSKKLLLSDSGFYLCAWTTGTGESPLHFGNGTRLTVT.

This chain joins TRBV5-6 and TRBJ2-3; 9 nucleotides match TRBD2. This CDR3 is 16 amino acids long. With V trimmed by 5 bases and J by 0 bases, 7 bases remained unmatched. CDR1 is SGHDT and CDR2 is YYEEEE in the germline V gene. CDR3 sequence (DNA): TGTGCCAGCAGTTATCAGCGGGGGGCTAGCACAGATACGCAGTATTTT. Encoded protein: CASSYQRGASTDTQYF.

The chain joins TRBV14 to TRBJ2-6; 8 bases agree with TRBD1. The V gene's germline CDR1 is SGHDN and CDR2 FVKESK. With 2 bases clipped from V and 0 bases from J, the junction kept 9 bases outside the gene matches. This CDR3 has 19 amino acids. CDR3 DNA sequence: TGTGCCAGCAGCCAACAAACCGGGACAGGATACTCTGGGGCCAACGTCCTGACTTTC. Translation: CASSQQTGTGYSGANVLTF.

This chain links TRBV5-4 with TRBJ2-7; D is possibly TRBD2 (5 bases). Germline V lookup: CDR1 SGHNT, CDR2 YYREEE (reference sequence). V shed 9 bases and J shed 5 bases, with 15 bases lying between them. This CDR3 has 12 amino acids. The CDR3 DNA sequence: TGTGCCACCTCGGACTGGGAAAACGAGCAGTACTTC. Protein: CATSDWENEQYF. Complete variable domain (other parts from reference TRBV5-4 and TRBJ2-7): ETGVTQSPTHLIKTRGQQVTLRCSSQSGHNTVSWYQQALGQGPQFIFQYYREEENGRGNFPPRFSGLQFPNYSSELNVNALELDDSALYLCATSDWENEQYFGPGTRLTVT.

This sequence joins TRBV19 and TRBJ1-2; a weak D match, TRBD1 (5 bases). The CDR3 runs to 13 residues. Germline CDR1 reads LNHDA; CDR2 reads SQIVND (reference sequence). Trimming removed 7 bases at V and 8 bases at J, with 17 bases between. The CDR3 DNA is TGTGCCAGTACCAACGGGGGACCGGGCGGCTACACCTTC. Protein: CASTNGGPGGYTF.

The gene calls are TRBV4-3 and TRBJ2-3; D possibly corresponds to TRBD2 (5 bases). The CDR3 covers 15 residues. CDR1 LGHNA and CDR2 YSLEER come from the germline V gene. The germline V and J ends were trimmed by 1 base and 2 bases, with 10 bases remaining between them. CDR3 loop: CASSQAAGSTDTQYF. The CDR3 coding sequence is TGCGCCAGCAGCCAAGCTGCGGGTTCCACAGATACGCAGTATTTT.

This rearrangement joins TRBV7-9 to TRBJ2-3; TRBD2 agrees at 8 bases. Germline trimming cut 10 bases from V and 3 bases from J; bases unmatched to any gene: 12. The CDR3 totals 15 residues. The germline V gene encodes CDR1 SEHNR and CDR2 FQNEAQ (reference sequence). CDR3 sequence reads: CATDTWRGETDTQYF. The CDR3, as DNA: TGTGCCACCGACACATGGCGGGGGGAAACAGATACGCAGTATTTT.

The chain recombines TRBV9 with TRBJ1-5; 8 bases align to TRBD1. J gave up 8 bases and V 5 bases, and 9 bases lay outside the gene matches. This CDR3 contains 14 residues. Per germline, CDR1 SGDLS and CDR2 YYNGEE. The CDR3 nucleotides read TGTGCCAGCAGTGCTGGACAGGGTGAGGAGCCCCAGCATTTT. This sequence encodes CASSAGQGEEPQHF.

The V gene is TRBV7-8, the J gene TRBJ2-3; 12 bases agree with TRBD2. The CDR3 has 16 residues. Germline CDR1 is SGHVS and CDR2 is FQNEAQ. After removal of 2 bases from V and 6 bases from J, the junction contained 6 bases not matched to a gene. CDR3 nucleotides: TGTGCCAGCAGCTTACGACTAGCGGGGGCACGGGATACGCAGTATTTT. Amino acid sequence: CASSLRLAGARDTQYF.

The table lists this clone with a few counts. The chain uses TRBV7-9 and TRBJ2-3; TRBD2 agrees at 12 bases. The germline V gene encodes CDR1 SEHNR and CDR2 FQNEAQ (reference sequence). This CDR3 is built from 15 residues. Unmatched junction bases numbered 2, after V lost 2 bases and J lost 5 bases. CDR3 coding DNA: TGTGCCAGCAGCTTAAGGGGACTAGCGGGAGATACGCAGTATTTT. Its translation is CASSLRGLAGDTQYF.

This chain joins TRBV10-3 and TRBJ1-2, with D perhaps TRBD1 (5 bases). Germline values: CDR1 ENHRY, CDR2 SYGVKD. The CDR3 is made up of 12 amino acids. Deletions cut 4 bases from V and 2 bases from J, with 5 bases between. The CDR3 bases are TGTGCCATCAGTGCAGGGAACTATGGCTACACCTTC. This codes for CAISAGNYGYTF.